This T cell receptor (beta chain) was found in a study of CD8+ T cells in alopecia areata. In the study overall: Tofacitinib administration to treated patients was oral, at 5 to 10 mg twice daily.

Treatment denoted: oral pan-JAK inhibitor, 5-10 mg twice daily. J lost 3 bases, V lost 2 bases, and 3 bases had no gene match. This CDR3 is 14 amino acids long. CDR1 and CDR2 (germline): GTSNPN, SVGIG (reference sequence). Study observations and caveats: As there was one nonresponder, how baseline CD8+ expansion relates to response remains uncertain.

Sequencing templates came from extracted RNA that was reverse transcribed into cDNA. TCRdb keeps only in-frame clones here, not all; method: immunoSEQ multiplex PCR. The sample records 180,000 or so clones, around half being singletons. Note on this clone: The target antigen is unknown.

The origin of this receptor is a human donor with alopecia areata. Here the sequenced sample was CD8+ T cells sorted from blood, taken at week 24, from a patient treated with tofacitinib. V is TRBV30 and J is TRBJ2-7, with 11 bases fitting TRBD1. The CDR3 loop reads CAWSIGTGGYEQYF. The CDR3 nucleotides read TGTGCCTGGAGTATAGGGACAGGGGGCTACGAGCAGTACTTC. Looking up the rest from reference TRBV30 and TRBJ2-7 gives the full variable domain: SQTIHQWPATLVQPVGSPLSLECTVEGTSNPNLYWYRQAAGRGLQLLFYSVGIGQISSEVPQNLSASRPQDRQFILSSKKLLLSDSGFYLCAWSIGTGGYEQYFGPGTRLTVT.